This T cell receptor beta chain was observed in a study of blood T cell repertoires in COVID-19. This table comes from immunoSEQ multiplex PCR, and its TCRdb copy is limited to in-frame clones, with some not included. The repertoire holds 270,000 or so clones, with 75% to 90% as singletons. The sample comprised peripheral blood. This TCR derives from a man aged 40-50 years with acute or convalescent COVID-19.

CDR3 bases: TGTGCTAGTGGTTTAGATTCAGGGGCTCTTACCTACGAGCAGTACTTC. It codes for CASGLDSGALTYEQYF. This chain links TRBV12-5 with TRBJ2-7; D is perhaps TRBD1 (6 bases). V lost 3 bases to trimming and J lost 2 bases, with 17 bases between them. Germline V gives CDR1 LGHNT, CDR2 FRNRAP. This CDR3 is 16 amino acids long. The entire variable domain, with the rest obtained from reference TRBV12-5 and TRBJ2-7, is as follows: DARVTQTPRHKVTEMGQEVTMRCQPILGHNTVFWYRQTMMQGLELLAYFRNRAPLDDSGMPKDRFSAEMPDATLATLKIQPSEPRDSAVYFCASGLDSGALTYEQYFGPGTRLTVT.